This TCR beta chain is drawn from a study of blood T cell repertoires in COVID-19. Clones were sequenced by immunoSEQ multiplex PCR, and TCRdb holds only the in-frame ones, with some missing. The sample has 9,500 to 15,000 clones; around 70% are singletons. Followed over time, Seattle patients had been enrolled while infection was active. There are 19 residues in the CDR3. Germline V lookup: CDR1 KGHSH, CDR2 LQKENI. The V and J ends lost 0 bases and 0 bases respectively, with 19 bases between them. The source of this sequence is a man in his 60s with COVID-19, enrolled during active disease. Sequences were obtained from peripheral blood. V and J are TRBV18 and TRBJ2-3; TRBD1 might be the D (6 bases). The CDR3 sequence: CASSPPFVQGPLSTDTQYF. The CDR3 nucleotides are TGTGCCAGCTCACCACCGTTCGTCCAGGGGCCGCTTAGCACAGATACGCAGTATTTT.